One sample yielded the 31 T cell receptor beta chains listed below, sequenced in a study of shared clonotypes between healthy human individuals. Data came from immunoSEQ multiplex PCR; TCRdb stores just in-frame clones and leaves some out. The sample includes a few million clones, nearly 97% of them seen just once. Sequencing was performed on naive CD4+ T cells sorted from blood. The subset here: CD45RA+ positively selected. These receptors all come from a man between 18 and 29 years old in good health.

The chain is built from TRBV7-9 and TRBJ2-7; tentatively, D is TRBD1 (6 bases). Trimming took 5 bases from V and 0 from J, leaving 17 bases between them. Per germline, CDR1 SEHNR and CDR2 FQNEAQ (reference sequence). The CDR3 covers 16 residues. CDR3 DNA: TGTGCCAGCAGCACGCAACAGGGCCGAAGCTCCTACGAGCAGTACTTC. This encodes CASSTQQGRSSYEQYF.

The rearrangement uses TRBV18 and TRBJ1-5, with TRBD1 matching over 8 bases. V shed 6 bases, J shed 4 bases, and the junction held 11 bases outside the gene matches. The CDR3 runs 16 residues. Germline CDR1 reads KGHSH; CDR2 reads LQKENI. The CDR3 region is CASSPRPDRANQPQHF. The CDR3 nucleotides read TGTGCCAGCTCGCCTCGGCCGGACAGGGCAAATCAGCCCCAGCATTTT.

V gene TRBV6-5 combines with J gene TRBJ1-4; D is unresolved. This CDR3 region has 15 residues. Trimming took off 4 bases at V and 8 bases at J, with 17 bases between the two ends. Per germline, CDR1 MNHEY and CDR2 SVGAGI. For the CDR3, the DNA is TGTGCCAGCAGTTCCTCTCGAGTTCAAAGAGAAAAACTGTTTTTT. This sequence encodes CASSSSRVQREKLFF.

This clone was seen only once. This chain uses TRBV5-4 with TRBJ1-1; D not certain. The V and J ends lost 0 bases and 1 base respectively, with 10 bases between them. The germline V gene encodes CDR1 SGHNT and CDR2 YYREEE (reference sequence). The CDR3 loop spans 15 amino acids. This CDR3 is CASSLGRSRNTEAFF. The CDR3 DNA reads TGTGCCAGCAGCTTGGGGCGTTCCAGGAACACTGAAGCTTTCTTT.

The rearrangement links TRBV18 to TRBJ2-7, with 13 bases fitting TRBD2. The length of the CDR3 is 17 residues. CDR1 is KGHSH, CDR2 LQKENI, per germline. Trimming cost V 2 bases and J 7 bases; bases outside gene matches: 11. The CDR3, as DNA: TGTGCCAGCTCACCAAACACCTTACTAGCGGGAGGGCTTGAGCAGTACTTC. Its translation is CASSPNTLLAGGLEQYF. The entire variable domain, with the rest obtained from reference TRBV18 and TRBJ2-7, is as follows: NAGVMQNPRHLVRRRGQEARLRCSPMKGHSHVYWYRQLPEEGLKFMVYLQKENIIDESGMPKERFSAEFPKEGPSILRIQQVVRGDSAAYFCASSPNTLLAGGLEQYFGPGTRLTVT.

DNA of the CDR3: TGTGCCAGCAGTTCGAGGACTAGCGGAGCTCTCGTCCAGTACTTC. Protein: CASSSRTSGALVQYF. The V call is TRBV6-5, the J call TRBJ2-5; 10 positions match TRBD2. V shed 4 bases and J 10 bases; nucleotides not matched to a gene: 12. The CDR3 is 15 residues long. The germline V gene has CDR1 MNHEY and CDR2 SVGAGI.

This chain connects TRBV27 to TRBJ1-5; D might be TRBD1 (5 bases). V shed 6 bases and J shed 2 bases, with 8 bases lying between them. The CDR3 length is 13 residues. CDR1 and CDR2 from the germline V gene are MNHEY and SMNVEV (reference sequence). The CDR3 DNA reads TGTGCCAGCAGCCGAGGGGGCAATCAGCCCCAGCATTTT. Residues: CASSRGGNQPQHF.

V usage is TRBV7-2 and J usage is TRBJ2-7; no clear D. Per the germline V gene, CDR1 is SGHTA and CDR2 is FQGNSA. Trimming took off 7 bases at V and 2 bases at J, with 24 bases between the two ends. This CDR3 has 17 amino acids. CDR3 DNA sequence: TGTGCCAGCATGCCGGCTGGGGTGGGTCTAGGAGCCTACGAGCAGTACTTC. This gives the protein CASMPAGVGLGAYEQYF.

This rearrangement joins TRBV7-8 to TRBJ1-1, with 10 bases fitting TRBD1. This CDR3 has 16 amino acids. V trimming: 4 bases; J trimming: 0 bases; junction bases outside the gene matches: 5. Germline lookup yields CDR1 SGHVS and CDR2 FQNEAQ. In nucleotides, the CDR3 is TGTGCCAGCAGCTACGGGACAGGGGTCCTGAACACTGAAGCTTTCTTT. The encoded protein is CASSYGTGVLNTEAFF.

About this clone itself: Relative to the germline gene, one junction end is altered; a read error may explain this. The V gene is TRBV13, the J gene TRBJ1-1; 7 bases fit TRBD1. Germline lookup yields CDR1 PRHDT and CDR2 FYEKMQ (reference sequence). CDR3 length equals 17 residues. DNA for the CDR3: TGTGCCAGCAGCTTGCGTGAGGGGGCCGGGGTGAACACTGAGGCTTTCTTT. Translating it yields CASSLREGAGVNTEAFF.

This chain links TRBV7-2 with TRBJ1-1; D call uncertain. Per the germline V gene, CDR1 is SGHTA and CDR2 is FQGNSA. There are 15 residues in the CDR3. The ends were cut back, 1 base at V and 1 base at J, with 10 bases in the middle. CDR3 DNA sequence: TGTGCCAGCAGCTTAGGCGGAGCAGAGAACACTGAAGCTTTCTTT. It codes for CASSLGGAENTEAFF.

The V gene is TRBV27, the J gene TRBJ1-1; D gene uncertain. Trimming left V 3 bases short and J 6 bases short, with 11 bases between. Germline-derived CDR1 and CDR2 are MNHEY and SMNVEV (reference sequence). This CDR3 is 13 amino acids long. The CDR3 protein is CASSLVPVAEAFF. DNA for the CDR3: TGTGCCAGCAGTTTGGTACCGGTGGCTGAAGCTTTCTTT.

There are a few counts of this clone. Additional DNA sequences in this sample encode the identical CDR3. The gene calls are TRBV6-5 and TRBJ1-5; the match to TRBD1 covers 8 bases. In germline, CDR1 is MNHEY, CDR2 SVGAGI. The CDR3 is 15 residues long. V shed 0 bases and J 6 bases; nucleotides not matched to a gene: 4. The CDR3 DNA is TGTGCCAGCAGTTACTCTCAGGGGGCGGGTCAGCCCCAGCATTTT. The encoded protein is CASSYSQGAGQPQHF.

The V gene is TRBV6-4, the J gene TRBJ1-4; D is uncertain. The V end lost 2 bases, the J end lost 7 bases, and 5 bases lay between the germline ends. CDR1 is MRHNA, CDR2 SNTAGT, per germline. The CDR3 spans 12 residues. CDR3 loop: CASSDRGEKLFF. In nucleotides, the CDR3 is TGTGCCAGCAGTGACAGAGGTGAAAAACTGTTTTTT.

The chain combines TRBV28 with TRBJ1-3; D might be TRBD1 (6 bases). CDR1 and CDR2 from the germline V gene are MDHEN and SYDVKM. V lost 6 bases to trimming and J lost 4 bases, with 13 bases between them. The CDR3 extends over 14 amino acids. CDR3 DNA sequence: TGTGCCAGCAGCCGAGGGGGGACCGGAAACACCATATATTTT. Protein: CASSRGGTGNTIYF. The full variable domain, rest sourced from reference TRBV28 and TRBJ1-3, is DVKVTQSSRYLVKRTGEKVFLECVQDMDHENMFWYRQDPGLGLRLIYFSYDVKMKEKGDIPEGYSVSREKKERFSLILESASTNQTSMYLCASSRGGTGNTIYFGEGSWLTVV.

The genes are TRBV28 and TRBJ1-1; D remains unclear. Germline values: CDR1 MDHEN, CDR2 SYDVKM. The CDR3 runs to 13 residues. Trimming removed 2 bases from V and 5 bases from J, with 9 bases in between. DNA of the CDR3: TGTGCCAGCAGTTTAAGGTTATCGACTGAAGCTTTCTTT. Translated, it gives CASSLRLSTEAFF.

The chain is built from TRBV2 and TRBJ1-2; maybe TRBD1 (6 bases). The CDR3 totals 13 residues. V lost 5 bases and J 2 bases, leaving 9 bases between the germline ends. Germline values: CDR1 SNHLY, CDR2 FYNNEI. The CDR3 reads CASSRTANYGYTF. The CDR3 region has the DNA TGTGCCAGCAGTCGGACAGCGAACTATGGCTACACCTTC.

The genes are TRBV4-1 and TRBJ2-5; possibly TRBD2 for D (6 bases). This CDR3 comprises 14 residues. Germline V lookup: CDR1 MGHRA, CDR2 YSYEKL. Trimming removed 1 base at V and 3 bases at J, with 9 bases between. CDR3 in amino acids: CASSQGLAEETQYF. The CDR3 DNA follows: TGCGCCAGCAGCCAAGGCTTAGCGGAAGAGACCCAGTACTTC.

The V and J genes are TRBV5-1 and TRBJ2-7; 7 bases map to TRBD1. Germline V gives CDR1 SGHRS, CDR2 YFSETQ. The CDR3 consists of 14 residues. J was trimmed by 6 bases and V by 4 bases; bases with no gene match: 10. The CDR3 here is CASSTSGQVSEQYF. CDR3 nucleotides: TGCGCCAGCAGCACCTCCGGACAGGTGAGCGAGCAGTACTTC.

The rearrangement joins TRBV11-2 to TRBJ2-3, with TRBD2 matching over 10 bases. V lost 7 bases to trimming and J lost 4 bases; unmatched junction nucleotides: 8. This CDR3 spans 15 amino acids. Germline values: CDR1 SGHAT, CDR2 FQNNGV. The CDR3 loop reads CASNKDLAGADTQYF. The CDR3 nucleotides read TGTGCCAGCAACAAAGACCTAGCGGGGGCAGATACGCAGTATTTT.

The rearrangement joins TRBV6-5 to TRBJ1-5, with D possibly being TRBD1 (5 bases). This CDR3 has 14 residues. Germline V gene sequence: CDR1 MNHEY, CDR2 SVGAGI. With 6 bases removed from V and 6 bases from J, the gap between germline ends came to 15 bases. DNA for the CDR3: TGTGCCAGCAGAATGTGGGGGGGAGGTCAGCCCCAGCATTTT. It encodes CASRMWGGGQPQHF.

V gene TRBV2 combines with J gene TRBJ1-6; 10 bases fit TRBD1. This CDR3 is built from 15 residues. With V trimmed by 2 bases and J by 7 bases, 2 bases remained unmatched. Germline lookup yields CDR1 SNHLY and CDR2 FYNNEI. The chain's CDR3 is CASSESGQGNSPLHF. The CDR3, as DNA: TGTGCCAGCAGTGAATCGGGACAGGGGAATTCACCCCTCCACTTT.

V usage is TRBV6-5 and J usage is TRBJ2-7; tentatively, D is TRBD1 or TRBD2 (5 bases each). Trimming took 10 bases from V and 3 from J, leaving 16 bases between them. Germline lookup yields CDR1 MNHEY and CDR2 SVGAGI. The CDR3 consists of 13 residues. The CDR3 sequence: CATTGTDNYEQYF. The CDR3 nucleotides are TGTGCCACCACCGGGACGGATAACTACGAGCAGTACTTC.

The chain links TRBV11-3 to TRBJ2-7; D is unresolved. The CDR3 covers 13 residues. Trimming shortened V by 5 bases and J by 7 bases, and 15 bases separated the two germline ends. Germline CDR1 is SGHNT and CDR2 is YENEEA. The CDR3 nucleotides are TGTGCCAGCAGCCTCTCGACTTCCGGAGAGCAGTACTTC. This sequence encodes CASSLSTSGEQYF.

The rearrangement joins TRBV19 to TRBJ2-3; D is undetermined. Germline V gene lookup returns CDR1 LNHDA and CDR2 SQIVND (reference sequence). V was cut by 9 bases and J by 6 bases, with 16 bases left in between. The CDR3 consists of 13 residues. CDR3: CASRPSRVDTQYF. CDR3 sequence (DNA): TGTGCCAGCCGCCCCAGCCGGGTTGATACGCAGTATTTT.

The V call is TRBV5-4, the J call TRBJ2-7; D is possibly TRBD2 (5 bases). The CDR3 is 15 residues long. Trimming pared 0 bases from V and 0 bases from J, leaving 10 bases between. Germline V gene lookup returns CDR1 SGHNT and CDR2 YYREEE (reference sequence). The CDR3, as DNA: TGTGCCAGCAGCTTGGGCCTCGGGGACTCCTACGAGCAGTACTTC. Translation: CASSLGLGDSYEQYF.

This clone has a single count. V gene TRBV7-9 combines with J gene TRBJ1-3; the D is unclear. V lost 1 base to trimming and J lost 0 bases, with 4 bases between them. The germline V gene encodes CDR1 SEHNR and CDR2 FQNEAQ (reference sequence). The CDR3 covers 14 residues. Written as DNA, the CDR3 is TGTGCCAGCAGCTTAGTTGTCTCTGGAAACACCATATATTTT. Translation gives CASSLVVSGNTIYF. The whole variable domain, remainder taken from reference TRBV7-9 and TRBJ1-3, is DTGVSQNPRHKITKRGQNVTFRCDPISEHNRLYWYRQTLGQGPEFLTYFQNEAQLEKSRLLSDRFSAERPKGSFSTLEIQRTEQGDSAMYLCASSLVVSGNTIYFGEGSWLTVV.

The gene calls are TRBV7-9 and TRBJ2-3; TRBD2 matches 14 bases. V shed 4 bases and J 7 bases; nucleotides not matched to a gene: 7. The germline V gene has CDR1 SEHNR and CDR2 FQNEAQ (reference sequence). The CDR3 is 16 amino acids. CDR3 nucleotides: TGTGCCAGCAGCTCCCGACTAGCGGGGGGGAGAAATACGCAGTATTTT. It specifies CASSSRLAGGRNTQYF. The full variable domain, its missing parts supplied by reference TRBV7-9 and TRBJ2-3, is DTGVSQNPRHKITKRGQNVTFRCDPISEHNRLYWYRQTLGQGPEFLTYFQNEAQLEKSRLLSDRFSAERPKGSFSTLEIQRTEQGDSAMYLCASSSRLAGGRNTQYFGPGTRLTVL.

V and J are TRBV30 and TRBJ1-2; tentatively, D is TRBD1 (6 bases). The germline V gene has CDR1 GTSNPN and CDR2 SVGIG (reference sequence). The V gene lost 0 bases and the J gene lost 8 bases, with 19 bases spanning the gap. This CDR3 contains 15 residues. The CDR3 bases are TGTGCCTGGAGTGTCACCGGGGCGGGGGCTGCCGGCTACACCTTC. Encoded protein: CAWSVTGAGAAGYTF.

This chain joins TRBV7-2 and TRBJ1-5; D is uncertain. The V gene lost 4 bases and the J gene lost 9 bases, with 13 bases spanning the gap. Germline V lookup: CDR1 SGHTA, CDR2 FQGNSA. This CDR3 region has 13 residues. The CDR3 loop is CASSSLDRAPQHF. For the CDR3, the DNA is TGTGCCAGCAGCTCCTTGGACCGGGCGCCCCAGCATTTT.

This chain connects TRBV2 to TRBJ2-3; 9 positions match TRBD1. CDR1 is SNHLY, CDR2 FYNNEI, per germline. The V segment lost 6 bases and the J segment 3 bases; nucleotides outside the gene matches: 7. This CDR3 has 15 residues. The CDR3 here is CASRRAGTGTDTQYF. In nucleotides, the CDR3 is TGTGCCAGCAGGCGAGCCGGGACAGGGACAGATACGCAGTATTTT.